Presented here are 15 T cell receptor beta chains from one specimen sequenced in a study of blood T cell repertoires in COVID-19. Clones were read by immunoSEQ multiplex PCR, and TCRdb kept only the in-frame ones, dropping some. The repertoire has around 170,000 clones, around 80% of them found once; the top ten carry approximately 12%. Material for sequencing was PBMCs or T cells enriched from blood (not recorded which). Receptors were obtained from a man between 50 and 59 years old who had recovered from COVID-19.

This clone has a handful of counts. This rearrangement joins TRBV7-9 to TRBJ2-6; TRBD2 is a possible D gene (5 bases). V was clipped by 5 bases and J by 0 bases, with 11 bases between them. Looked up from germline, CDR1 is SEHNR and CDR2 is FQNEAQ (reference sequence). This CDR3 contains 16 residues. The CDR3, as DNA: TGTGCCAGCAGCCCGGACTGGTCCTCTGGGGCCAACGTCCTGACTTTC. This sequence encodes CASSPDWSSGANVLTF.

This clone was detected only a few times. CDR3 amino acids: CASSRWGEGQPQHF. The DNA for the CDR3 is TGTGCCAGCAGCAGGTGGGGGGAGGGTCAGCCCCAGCATTTT. The chain combines TRBV3-1 (or the pseudogene TRBV3-2) with TRBJ1-5; D may be TRBD1 (5 bases). Trimming removed 5 bases from V and 6 bases from J, with 14 bases in between. Germline V gives CDR1 LGHDT, CDR2 YNNKEL (reference sequence). The CDR3 runs to 14 residues.

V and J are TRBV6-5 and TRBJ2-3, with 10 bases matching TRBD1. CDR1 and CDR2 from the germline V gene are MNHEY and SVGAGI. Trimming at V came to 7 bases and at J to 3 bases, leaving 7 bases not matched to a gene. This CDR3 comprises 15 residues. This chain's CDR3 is CASTDRDRGTDTQYF. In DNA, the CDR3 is TGTGCCAGCACCGACCGGGACAGGGGTACAGATACGCAGTATTTT.

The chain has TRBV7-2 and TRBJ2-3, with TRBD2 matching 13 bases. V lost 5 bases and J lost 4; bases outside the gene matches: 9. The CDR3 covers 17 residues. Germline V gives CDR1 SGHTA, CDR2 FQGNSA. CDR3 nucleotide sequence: TGTGCCAGCAGCGCAGCGACTAGCGGGGGGCAACCAGATACGCAGTATTTT. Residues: CASSAATSGGQPDTQYF.

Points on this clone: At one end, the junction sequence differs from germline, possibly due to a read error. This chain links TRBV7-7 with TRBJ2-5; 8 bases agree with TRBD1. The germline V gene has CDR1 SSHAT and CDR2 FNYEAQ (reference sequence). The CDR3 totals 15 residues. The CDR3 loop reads CASSNLQGERETQYF. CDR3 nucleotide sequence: TGTGCTAGCAGCAACCTACAGGGGGAGAGGGAGACCCAGTACTTC.

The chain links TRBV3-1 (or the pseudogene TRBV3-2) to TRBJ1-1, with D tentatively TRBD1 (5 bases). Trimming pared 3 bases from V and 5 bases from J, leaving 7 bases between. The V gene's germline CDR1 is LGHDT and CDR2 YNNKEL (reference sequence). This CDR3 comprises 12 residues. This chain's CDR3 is CASSQQGTEAFF. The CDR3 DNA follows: TGTGCCAGCAGCCAGCAGGGTACTGAAGCTTTCTTT.

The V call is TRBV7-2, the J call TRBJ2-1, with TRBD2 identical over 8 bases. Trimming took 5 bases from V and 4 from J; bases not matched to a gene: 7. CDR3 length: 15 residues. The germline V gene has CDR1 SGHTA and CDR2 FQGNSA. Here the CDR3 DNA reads TGTGCCAGCAGCGCCGCTAGCGGGTGGTACAATGAGCAGTTCTTC. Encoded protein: CASSAASGWYNEQFF.

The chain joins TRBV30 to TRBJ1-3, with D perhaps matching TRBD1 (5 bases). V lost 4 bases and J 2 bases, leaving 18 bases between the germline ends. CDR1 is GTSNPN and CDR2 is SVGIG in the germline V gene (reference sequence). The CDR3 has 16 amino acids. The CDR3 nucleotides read TGTGCCTGGACCTGGTACGGGGGGGTCGCTGGAAACACCATATATTTT. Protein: CAWTWYGGVAGNTIYF.

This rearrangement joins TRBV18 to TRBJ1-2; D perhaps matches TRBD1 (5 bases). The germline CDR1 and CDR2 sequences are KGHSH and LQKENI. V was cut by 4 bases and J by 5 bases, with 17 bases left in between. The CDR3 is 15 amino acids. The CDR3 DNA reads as TGTGCCAGCTCACGGGGCCAAACGAAGGAGTATGGCTACACCTTC. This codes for CASSRGQTKEYGYTF.

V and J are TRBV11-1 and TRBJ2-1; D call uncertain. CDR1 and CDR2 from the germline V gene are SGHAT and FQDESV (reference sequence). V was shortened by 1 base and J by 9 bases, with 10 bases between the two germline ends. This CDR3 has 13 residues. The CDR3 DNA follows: TGTGCCAGCAGCTTAGGCGCCCGTGGTGAGCAGTTCTTC. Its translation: CASSLGARGEQFF.

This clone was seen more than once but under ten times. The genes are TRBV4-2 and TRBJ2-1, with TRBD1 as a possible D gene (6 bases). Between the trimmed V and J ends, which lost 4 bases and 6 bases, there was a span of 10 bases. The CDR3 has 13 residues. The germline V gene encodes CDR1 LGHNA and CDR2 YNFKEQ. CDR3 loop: CASSLRQANEQFF. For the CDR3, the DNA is TGTGCCAGCAGCCTCCGACAGGCCAATGAGCAGTTCTTC.

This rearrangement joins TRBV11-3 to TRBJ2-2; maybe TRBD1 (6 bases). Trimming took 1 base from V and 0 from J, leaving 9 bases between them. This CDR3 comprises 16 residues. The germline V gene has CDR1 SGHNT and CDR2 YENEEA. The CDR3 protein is CASSLVGGANTGELFF. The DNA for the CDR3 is TGTGCCAGCAGCTTAGTAGGGGGTGCGAACACCGGGGAGCTGTTTTTT.

The CDR3 is CASSLLGENTEAFF. The CDR3 DNA follows: TGCGCCAGCAGCTTGCTCGGGGAGAACACTGAAGCTTTCTTT. The gene calls are TRBV5-1 and TRBJ1-1; D is unclear. Between the trimmed V and J ends, which lost 1 base and 1 base, there was a span of 8 bases. The CDR3 has 14 amino acids. Germline-derived CDR1 and CDR2 are SGHRS and YFSETQ.

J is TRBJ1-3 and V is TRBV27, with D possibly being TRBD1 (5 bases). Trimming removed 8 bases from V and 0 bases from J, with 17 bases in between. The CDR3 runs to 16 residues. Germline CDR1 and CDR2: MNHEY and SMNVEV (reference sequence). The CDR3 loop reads CASGTLTGHSGNTIYF. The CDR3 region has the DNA TGTGCCAGCGGGACTCTTACCGGGCACTCTGGAAACACCATATATTTT.

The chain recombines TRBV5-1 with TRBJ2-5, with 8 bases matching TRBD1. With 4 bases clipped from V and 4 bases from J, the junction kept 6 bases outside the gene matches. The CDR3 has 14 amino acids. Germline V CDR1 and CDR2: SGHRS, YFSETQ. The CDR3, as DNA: TGCGCCAGCAGCACGGGACAGGTGACAGAGACCCAGTACTTC. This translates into CASSTGQVTETQYF.